The subject of this entry is one TCR beta chain. As originally analysed: Reference gene primer amplification yielded estimated nucleated cell counts. Using immunoSEQ multiplex PCR, the repertoire was profiled, and TCRdb retains in-frame clones only, with some absent. V, J and clone size are those of that table, while D and trimming were read from the DNA. Among 71,000 or so clones, around 83% were seen once, and the ten largest hold roughly 30%. These data are taken from a study of blood T cell repertoires in COVID-19. The CDR3 has 12 amino acids. The germline V and J ends were trimmed by 0 bases and 5 bases, with 4 bases remaining between them. Germline values: CDR1 SGDLS, CDR2 YYNGEE.

The TCR was taken from a man aged 70-80 years with acute or convalescent COVID-19. The source material was peripheral blood. V and J are TRBV9 and TRBJ2-3, with D hard to call. CDR3 sequence reads: CASSVAVDTQYF. The CDR3, as DNA: TGTGCCAGCAGCGTAGCGGTAGATACGCAGTATTTT.